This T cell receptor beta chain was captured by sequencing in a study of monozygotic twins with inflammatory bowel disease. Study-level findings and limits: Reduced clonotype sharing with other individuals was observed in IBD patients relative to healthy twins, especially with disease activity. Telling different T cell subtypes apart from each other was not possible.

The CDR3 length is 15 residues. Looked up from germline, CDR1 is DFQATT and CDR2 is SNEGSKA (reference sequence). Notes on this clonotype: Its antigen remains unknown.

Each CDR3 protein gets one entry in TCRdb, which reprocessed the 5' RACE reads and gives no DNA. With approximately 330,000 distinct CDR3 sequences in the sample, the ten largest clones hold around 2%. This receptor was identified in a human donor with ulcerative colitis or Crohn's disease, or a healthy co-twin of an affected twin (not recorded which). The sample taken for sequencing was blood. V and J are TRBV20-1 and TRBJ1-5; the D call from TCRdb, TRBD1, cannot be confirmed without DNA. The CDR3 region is CSAETGFGGNQPQHF.